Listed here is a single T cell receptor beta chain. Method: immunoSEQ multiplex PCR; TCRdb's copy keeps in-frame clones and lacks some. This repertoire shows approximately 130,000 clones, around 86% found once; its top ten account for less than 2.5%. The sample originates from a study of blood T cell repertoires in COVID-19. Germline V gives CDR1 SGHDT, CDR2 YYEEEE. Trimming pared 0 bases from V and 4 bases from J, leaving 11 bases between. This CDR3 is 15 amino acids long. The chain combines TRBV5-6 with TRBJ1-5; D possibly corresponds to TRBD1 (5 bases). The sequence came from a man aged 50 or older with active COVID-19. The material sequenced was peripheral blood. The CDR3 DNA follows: TGTGCCAGCAGCTTGGAGGGACGGGGGAATCAGCCCCAGCATTTT. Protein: CASSLEGRGNQPQHF.